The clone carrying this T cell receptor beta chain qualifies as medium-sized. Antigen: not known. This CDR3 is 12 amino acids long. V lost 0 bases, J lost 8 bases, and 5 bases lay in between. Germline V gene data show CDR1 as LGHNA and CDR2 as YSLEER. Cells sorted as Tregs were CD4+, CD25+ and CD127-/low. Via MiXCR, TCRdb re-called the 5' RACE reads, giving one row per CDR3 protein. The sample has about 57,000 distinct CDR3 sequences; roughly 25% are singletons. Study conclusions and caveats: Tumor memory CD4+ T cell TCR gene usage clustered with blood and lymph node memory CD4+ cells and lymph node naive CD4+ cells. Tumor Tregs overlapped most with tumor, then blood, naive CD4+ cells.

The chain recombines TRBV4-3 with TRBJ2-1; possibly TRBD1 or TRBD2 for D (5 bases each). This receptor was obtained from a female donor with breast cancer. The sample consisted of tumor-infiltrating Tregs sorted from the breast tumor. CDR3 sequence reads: CASSQEGDEQFF. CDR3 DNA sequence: TGCGCCAGCAGCCAAGAGGGGGATGAGCAGTTCTTC.